This T cell receptor (beta chain) is drawn from a study of identical twins. Whole-study findings and limits: For out-of-frame alpha sequences shared by twins, low generation probability was in excess.

Points on this clonotype: The antigen remains unidentified.

Template switching introduced a universal primer site, and the cDNA bore unique molecular identifiers. TCRdb reprocessed the 5' RACE reads with MiXCR, giving one entry per CDR3 protein. The sample lists hundreds of thousands of distinct CDR3 sequences, over 9% occurring once. This sample was also put to use in a study of yellow fever vaccine responses in identical twins.

Material for sequencing was CD8+ T cells sorted from blood. The TCR comes from a woman aged 18-30 years in good health.

CDR3 sequence reads: CASSYSDITSSYEQYF. In DNA, the CDR3 is TGTGCCAGCAGTTACTCTGACATCACGAGCTCCTACGAGCAGTACTTC. The chain combines TRBV6-5 with TRBJ2-7; D is unclear. Germline CDR1 reads MNHEY; CDR2 reads SVGAGI. Trimming cost V 0 bases and J 0 bases, with 12 bases left between them. There are 16 residues in the CDR3.